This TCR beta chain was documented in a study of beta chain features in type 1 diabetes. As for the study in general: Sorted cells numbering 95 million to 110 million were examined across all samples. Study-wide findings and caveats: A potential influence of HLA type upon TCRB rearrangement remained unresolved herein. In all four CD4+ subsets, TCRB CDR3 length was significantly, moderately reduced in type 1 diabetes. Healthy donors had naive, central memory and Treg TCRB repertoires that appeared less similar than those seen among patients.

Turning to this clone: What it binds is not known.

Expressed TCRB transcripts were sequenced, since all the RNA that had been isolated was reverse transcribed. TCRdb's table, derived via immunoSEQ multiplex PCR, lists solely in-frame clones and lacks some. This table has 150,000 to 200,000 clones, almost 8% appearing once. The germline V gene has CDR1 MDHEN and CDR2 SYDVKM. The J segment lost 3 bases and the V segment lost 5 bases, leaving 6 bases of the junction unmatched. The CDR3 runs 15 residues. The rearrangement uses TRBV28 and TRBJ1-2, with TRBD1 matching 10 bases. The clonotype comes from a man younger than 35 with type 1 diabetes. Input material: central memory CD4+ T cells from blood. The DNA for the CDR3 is TGTGCCAGCAGTAGAGGGACAGGGGTGGACTATGGCTACACCTTC. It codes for CASSRGTGVDYGYTF.